This TCR beta chain was found in a study of PD-1 blockade in classical Hodgkin lymphoma. Study-level findings and limits: Patients who initiated nivolumab within 1 year of ASCT were excluded. Relapsed/refractory patients reportedly had the lowest baseline TCR diversity, below newly diagnosed patients, who were below healthy donors.

The table came from immunoSEQ multiplex PCR; TCRdb's copy has only in-frame clones and leaves some out. The sample holds tens of thousands of clones; around 90% are singletons and the top ten take over 11%. Described time point: cycle 4 day 1 (C4D1), after less than seven weeks of nivolumab. Exposure to brentuximab vedotin varied, and each patient had relapsed following autologous stem cell transplantation. This clone was recorded only once. Its antigen is undetermined. Germline loops: CDR1 MGHRA, CDR2 YSYEKL. The CDR3 spans 16 residues. V lost 3 bases to trimming and J lost 6 bases; unmatched junction nucleotides: 14.

This specimen was peripheral blood mononuclear cells (PBMCs), taken before the fourth cycle of nivolumab. The gene calls are TRBV4-1 and TRBJ2-7; 7 nucleotides line up with TRBD2. The sequence derives from a human donor with classical Hodgkin lymphoma. Here the CDR3 DNA reads TGCGCCAGCAGCCAGGCTAGCGGAGCCAAAAGGGGCGAGCAGTACTTC. Translation: CASSQASGAKRGEQYF.